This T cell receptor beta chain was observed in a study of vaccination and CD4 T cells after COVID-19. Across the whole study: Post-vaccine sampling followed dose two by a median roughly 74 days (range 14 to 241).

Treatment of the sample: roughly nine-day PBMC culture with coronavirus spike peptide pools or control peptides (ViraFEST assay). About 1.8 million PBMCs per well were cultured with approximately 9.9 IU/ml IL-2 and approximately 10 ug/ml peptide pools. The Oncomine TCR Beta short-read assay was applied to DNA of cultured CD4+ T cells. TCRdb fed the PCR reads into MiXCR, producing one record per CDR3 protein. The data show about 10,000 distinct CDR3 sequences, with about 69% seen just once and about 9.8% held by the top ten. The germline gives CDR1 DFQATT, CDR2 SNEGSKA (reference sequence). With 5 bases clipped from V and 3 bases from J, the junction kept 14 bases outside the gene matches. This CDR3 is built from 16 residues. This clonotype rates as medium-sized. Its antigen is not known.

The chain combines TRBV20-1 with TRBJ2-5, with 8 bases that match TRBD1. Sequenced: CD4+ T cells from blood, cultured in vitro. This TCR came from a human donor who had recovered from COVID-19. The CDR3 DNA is TGCAGTGCTGTCGGCATAAGGGACAGGCCGAAAGAGACCCAGTACTTC. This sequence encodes CSAVGIRDRPKETQYF.